This is a list of T cell receptor beta chains from one sample in a study of CD8 T cells in Susac syndrome. TCRdb recomputed calls from the immunoSEQ multiplex PCR reads with MiXCR, one row per CDR3 protein. The repertoire holds about 240,000 distinct CDR3 sequences, with almost 97% as singletons. Specimen: CD4+ T cells from PBMCs. The receptor set was obtained from a human donor with Susac syndrome. CDR3s include the opening cysteine and the closing phenylalanine or tryptophan. The D gene is left open where the match is weak. Where a row states a size, it is once, few, many or the class of an expanded clone; other rows omit it.

j_call clone_size d_call v_call cdr3_nt cdr3_aa
TRBJ2-7 . TRBD2 TRBV12-3/TRBV12-4 TGTGCCAGCAGTCCCCCGACTAGCGGGAAGGCCGAGCAGTACTTC CASSPPTSGKAEQYF
TRBJ1-2 once TRBD1 TRBV10-3 TGTGCCATCAGAGGGACAGGGGGACTCTATGGCTACACCTTC CAIRGTGGLYGYTF
TRBJ1-1 . . TRBV20-1 TGCAGTAACAGGGAGGACACTGAAGCTTTCTTT CSNREDTEAFF
TRBJ2-5 . . TRBV30 TGTGCCTGGCGTCGGGTGGGACAAGAGACCCAGTACTTC CAWRRVGQETQYF
TRBJ2-7 . TRBD2 TRBV6-5 TGTGCCAGCACTCGGACTAGCGGGAGCGGCTACGAGCAGTACTTC CASTRTSGSGYEQYF
TRBJ1-2 . . TRBV29-1 TGCAGCGCCGAACTGACGGTGAACTATGGCTACACCTTC CSAELTVNYGYTF
TRBJ1-1 . TRBD1 TRBV3-1 TGTGCCAGCAGCCGGCAGGGACAGGGCACTGAAGCTTTCTTT CASSRQGQGTEAFF
TRBJ2-1 . TRBD2 TRBV7-9 TGTGCCAGCAGCCGCCCCCACAGCGGGAGGAATGGGAATGAGCAGTTCTTC CASSRPHSGRNGNEQFF
TRBJ2-4 . . TRBV5-4 TGTGCCAGCAGCTTGGGACCGGGACAAACTAGCAAAAACATTCAGTACTTC CASSLGPGQTSKNIQYF
TRBJ2-4 . . TRBV2 TGTGCCAGCAGTGAATCGATGGGCACTACCGGATTC CASSESMGTTGF
TRBJ2-1 . . TRBV29-1 TGCAGCGCCGCTGGCGGGCCTAATGAGCAGTTCTTC CSAAGGPNEQFF
TRBJ2-1 . TRBD2 TRBV2 TGTGCCAGCAGAAGACTAGCGGGACGGAAGGGTGAGCAGTTCTTC CASRRLAGRKGEQFF
TRBJ2-1 . TRBD2 TRBV20-1 TGCAGTGCTAAGCGGGACCTGTACAATGAGCAGTTCTTC CSAKRDLYNEQFF
TRBJ1-5 . . TRBV16 TGTGCCAGCAGCCCGCAAATTCAGCCCCAGCATTTT CASSPQIQPQHF
TRBJ1-3 . . TRBV29-1 TGCAGCGTTATACTCTCTGGAAACACCATATATTTT CSVILSGNTIYF
TRBJ1-2 . TRBD1 TRBV6-5 TGTGCCAGCAGTTCCGCAGACAGGGGTGGGAATGGCTACACCTTC CASSSADRGGNGYTF
TRBJ1-2 . . TRBV15 TGTGCCACCAGCGGAGACGTGACAGGAGCGCCCTACACCTTC CATSGDVTGAPYTF
TRBJ2-5 . TRBD2 TRBV30 TGTGCCTGGAGTGTGCATGGGGGACTAGCGGAGACCCAGTACTTC CAWSVHGGLAETQYF
TRBJ2-1 . . TRBV7-9 TGTACCAGCAGCAGGAACTCCTACAATGAGCAGTTCTTC CTSSRNSYNEQFF
TRBJ1-1 . . TRBV27 TGTGCCAGCACGAAAATACCGTTGGGTCTACACACTGAAGCTTTCTTT CASTKIPLGLHTEAFF
TRBJ2-7 . TRBD2 TRBV6-5 TGTGCCAGCAGTTACCGCCTCCCGGGACTAGCGGGAGACGAGCAGTACTTC CASSYRLPGLAGDEQYF
TRBJ2-3 . TRBD2 TRBV30 TGTGCCTGGAGTAGGACTAGCGGGAGGTCAGGGAGCACAGATACGCAGTATTTT CAWSRTSGRSGSTDTQYF
TRBJ2-7 . TRBD1 TRBV18 TGTGCCAGCTCACCACGGCAGGGGGATACCTACGAGCAGTACTTC CASSPRQGDTYEQYF
TRBJ2-7 . . TRBV7-9 TGTGCCAGCAGCTTCCAATCACTTCAAGGAGAGGGGGAGCAGTACTTC CASSFQSLQGEGEQYF
TRBJ2-5 . . TRBV6-5 TGTGCCAGCAGTTCACACCGACGATCGGAGACCCAGTACTTC CASSSHRRSETQYF
TRBJ1-4 . . TRBV5-1 TGCGCCAGCAGCTTGAGTATCCAAGGTGAAAAACTGTTTTTT CASSLSIQGEKLFF
TRBJ2-4 . . TRBV4-1 TGCGCCAGCAGCCAAGGGGCGACAGAAAACCGAAACATTCAGTACTTC CASSQGATENRNIQYF
TRBJ1-1 . . TRBV29-1 TGCAGCGTTGAAGCAGGGCAGGAAGCTTTCTTT CSVEAGQEAFF
TRBJ2-7 . TRBD1 TRBV15 TGTGCCACCAGCAGAGATCAGGTCCAGGGGGCGCTAGGGGAGCAGTACTTC CATSRDQVQGALGEQYF
TRBJ2-2 . TRBD1 TRBV19 TGTGCCAGTAGCCGAAACAGGGGCACCGGGGAGCTGTTTTTT CASSRNRGTGELFF
TRBJ2-7 once . TRBV6-6 TGTGCCAGCAGTTACTGGGACACCGTAAAGGGTGACGAGCAGTACTTC CASSYWDTVKGDEQYF
TRBJ2-2 . TRBD2 TRBV18 TGTGCCAGCTCACCGGGAGGGTTGGACACCGGGGAGCTGTTTTTT CASSPGGLDTGELFF
TRBJ1-1 . TRBD1 TRBV29-1 TGCAGCGTTACTGCACTCCACAGGGGACTTACTGAAGCTTTCTTT CSVTALHRGLTEAFF
TRBJ1-2 once TRBD1 TRBV30 TGTGCCTGGAGTTTCAGGACAGGGGACTATGGCTACACCTTC CAWSFRTGDYGYTF
TRBJ2-5 . TRBD2 TRBV12-3/TRBV12-4 TGTGCCAGCAGAGCGGGACGGATGTACCAAGAGACCCAGTACTTC CASRAGRMYQETQYF
TRBJ2-3 once . TRBV7-2 TGTGCCAGCAGCTTAGCTCCCGCCCCTCGAGATACGCAGTATTTT CASSLAPAPRDTQYF
TRBJ1-1 . . TRBV12-3/TRBV12-4 TGTGCCAGCAGGCCGCCCGGAGTTATGTCTGAAGCTTTCTTT CASRPPGVMSEAFF
TRBJ2-5 . . TRBV7-8 TGTGCCGGGACGGGGGGCGAGACCCAGTACTTC CAGTGGETQYF
TRBJ2-1 . TRBD2 TRBV20-1 TGCAGTGCTAGACCGGGGACTAGCGGAGGGAAACACTACAATGAGCAGTTCTTC CSARPGTSGGKHYNEQFF
TRBJ2-7 . TRBD2 TRBV28 TGTGCCAGCAGTTTAGTAGGACTAGTGAGCGAGCAGTACTTC CASSLVGLVSEQYF
TRBJ2-1 . . TRBV20-1 TGCAGTGCTCGACAGTTACGCTCCTACAATGAGCAGTTCTTC CSARQLRSYNEQFF
TRBJ2-3 . . TRBV30 TGTGCCTGGACAAGGGGACCCGATACGCAGTATTTT CAWTRGPDTQYF
TRBJ2-1 . TRBD1 TRBV7-9 TGTGCCAGCAGTCCCCCGGGACAGAGGTTGCGTGAGCAGTTCTTC CASSPPGQRLREQFF
TRBJ2-3 . TRBD1 TRBV5-1 TGCGCCAGCACCACCGGGACAGGGATTGGCAGCACAGATACGCAGTATTTT CASTTGTGIGSTDTQYF
TRBJ1-2 . . TRBV9 TGTGCCAGCAGCGTCGACAAGAGCAACTATGGCTACACCTTC CASSVDKSNYGYTF
TRBJ2-1 . . TRBV9 TGTGCCAGCAGCCCTAGTGGGGGACTGGTGGAGCAGTTCTTC CASSPSGGLVEQFF
TRBJ1-2 . . TRBV5-4 TGTGCCAGCACCATTAATCCAGGGTCGGGGACCGGGATATCTAACTATGGCTACACCTTC CASTINPGSGTGISNYGYTF
TRBJ1-5 . . TRBV20-1 TGCAGTGCTAGAGAGGCCAGTCGTGATCAGCCCCAGCATTTT CSAREASRDQPQHF
TRBJ1-2 . . TRBV30 TGTGCCTGGAGTCCCTTGACAGCGAGATCCTATGGCTACACCTTC CAWSPLTARSYGYTF
TRBJ1-5 . . TRBV7-9 TGTGCCAGCAGTTATCAGGGAGATCAGCCCCAGCATTTT CASSYQGDQPQHF
TRBJ2-3 . TRBD2 TRBV14 TGTGCCAGCAGCCAACGGCTAGCGGGAGGTGATACGCAGTATTTT CASSQRLAGGDTQYF
TRBJ1-4 . . TRBV29-1 TGCAGCGTTGCGGTCGCAACTAATGAAAAACTGTTTTTT CSVAVATNEKLFF
TRBJ2-5 . TRBD1 TRBV11-1 TGTGCCAGCAGCTCCGGGACAGGCTACGAGACCCAGTACTTC CASSSGTGYETQYF
TRBJ1-1 . . TRBV30 TGTGCCTGGCTGGGGGGCGCGTATACTGAAGCTTTCTTT CAWLGGAYTEAFF
TRBJ2-7 . . TRBV12-3/TRBV12-4 TGTGCCAGCAGACGACGACGAGTAGACGAGCAGTACTTC CASRRRRVDEQYF